The 19 T cell receptor beta chains presented below share a single source sample, sequenced in a study of cytomegalovirus exposure and HLA in healthy donors. The data were produced by immunoSEQ multiplex PCR, yet TCRdb's version contains in-frame clones alone and is incomplete. The profile shows under 200,000 clones, approximately 86% of them singletons. Sequencing was performed on PBMCs. These receptors were obtained from a young woman in good health and CMV-seronegative.

This rearrangement joins TRBV5-1 to TRBJ1-3, with a tentative D call TRBD1 (6 bases). In germline, CDR1 is SGHRS, CDR2 YFSETQ. The CDR3 runs 15 residues. V was clipped by 6 bases and J by 0 bases, with 13 bases between them. In DNA, the CDR3 is TGCGCCAGCACCCAACAGGGCGGCTCTGGAAACACCATATATTTT. Its protein product is CASTQQGGSGNTIYF.

The V gene is TRBV19, the J gene TRBJ1-1; D unclear. This CDR3 has 15 amino acids. The V end was cut by 9 bases, the J end by 0 bases, with 17 bases between. CDR1 is LNHDA and CDR2 is SQIVND in the germline V gene (reference sequence). CDR3 sequence: CASPPGNGLNTEAFF. Here the CDR3 DNA reads TGTGCCAGCCCCCCCGGTAACGGTCTGAACACTGAAGCTTTCTTT. The entire variable domain, with the rest obtained from reference TRBV19 and TRBJ1-1, is as follows: DGGITQSPKYLFRKEGQNVTLSCEQNLNHDAMYWYRQDPGQGLRLIYYSQIVNDFQKGDIAEGYSVSREKKESFPLTVTSAQKNPTAFYLCASPPGNGLNTEAFFGQGTRLTVV.

As DNA, the CDR3 is TGTGCCAGCTCACCGGGACACCAAAACACCATATATTTT. Translated: CASSPGHQNTIYF. This chain links TRBV18 with TRBJ1-3, with a tentative D call TRBD1 (6 bases). The CDR3 runs 13 residues. V was shortened by 3 bases and J by 6 bases, with 9 bases between the two germline ends. CDR1 is KGHSH and CDR2 is LQKENI in the germline V gene.

The chain combines TRBV5-1 with TRBJ1-6; D remains unclear. V lost 7 bases, J lost 8 bases, and 16 bases lay in between. Germline CDR1 is SGHRS and CDR2 is YFSETQ. The CDR3 spans 14 residues. The CDR3 sequence is CASSRRAYDSPLHF. CDR3 coding DNA: TGCGCCAGCTCAAGACGAGCGTACGATTCACCCCTCCACTTT.

This rearrangement joins TRBV19 to TRBJ1-6, with no clear D. Germline V gene sequence: CDR1 LNHDA, CDR2 SQIVND (reference sequence). The CDR3 contains 10 residues. V lost 6 bases and J lost 15, with 9 bases in between. In nucleotides, the CDR3 is TGTGCCAGTAGGGGCAGTCGCCTCCACTTT. Residues: CASRGSRLHF.

This clone was recorded once. The chain combines TRBV6-1 with TRBJ2-3; 7 positions match TRBD2. CDR3 length: 15 amino acids. Germline assignment: CDR1 MNHNS and CDR2 SASEGT. Trimming removed 8 bases from V and 2 bases from J; junction bases left unmatched: 10. CDR3: CASLSGRGYTDTQYF. As DNA, the CDR3 is TGTGCCAGCCTCTCGGGGCGGGGGTACACAGATACGCAGTATTTT.

This clone was seen a single time. The V call is TRBV27, the J call TRBJ2-4; D may be TRBD2 (5 bases). Trimming pared 2 bases from V and 7 bases from J, leaving 15 bases between. The CDR3 contains 15 residues. Germline V gene sequence: CDR1 MNHEY, CDR2 SMNVEV (reference sequence). CDR3 protein: CASSLKEGTYNIQYF. The CDR3 region has the DNA TGTGCCAGCAGTTTAAAAGAGGGAACGTACAACATTCAGTACTTC.

V usage is TRBV5-6 and J usage is TRBJ1-5; D is undetermined. The length of the CDR3 is 15 residues. Germline lookup yields CDR1 SGHDT and CDR2 YYEEEE. V lost 2 bases and J 2 bases, leaving 11 bases between the germline ends. CDR3 nucleotides: TGTGCCAGCAGCTTAGGGAGCAGTGGCAATCAGCCCCAGCATTTT. Translating it yields CASSLGSSGNQPQHF.

V and J are TRBV19 and TRBJ2-2, with D uncertain. The CDR3 contains 11 residues. V lost 10 bases and J 4 bases, leaving 7 bases between the germline ends. Per the germline V gene, CDR1 is LNHDA and CDR2 is SQIVND (reference sequence). In DNA, the CDR3 is TGTGCCACCCACATCACCGGGGAGCTGTTTTTT. Amino acids: CATHITGELFF.

The chain joins TRBV19 to TRBJ1-5; D possibly corresponds to TRBD1 (5 bases). The CDR3 sequence is 14 residues long. From germline, CDR1 is LNHDA and CDR2 SQIVND (reference sequence). Trimming left V 4 bases short and J 0 bases short, with 7 bases between. The CDR3: CASSTTVSNQPQHF. The CDR3 coding sequence is TGTGCCAGTAGTACGACAGTTAGCAATCAGCCCCAGCATTTT.

This clone has only a few counts. This sequence joins TRBV19 and TRBJ1-2; D is undetermined. The CDR3 contains 12 residues. CDR1 is LNHDA, CDR2 SQIVND, per germline (reference sequence). Deletions cut 1 base from V and 6 bases from J, with 6 bases between. This chain's CDR3 is CASSIVENGYTF. The CDR3 DNA reads TGTGCCAGTAGTATAGTGGAGAATGGCTACACCTTC.

This clone turned up a few times. The chain joins TRBV2 to TRBJ1-5, with D possibly being TRBD1 (5 bases). The germline V gene has CDR1 SNHLY and CDR2 FYNNEI. This CDR3 region has 14 residues. V was trimmed by 6 bases and J by 7 bases, leaving 16 bases between them. The CDR3, as DNA: TGTGCCAGCAGAGCAGGGATTGACGTACAGCCCCAGCATTTT. Translation gives CASRAGIDVQPQHF.

This sequence joins TRBV7-9 and TRBJ1-1; unclear D gene. The ends were cut back, 0 bases at V and 7 bases at J, with 9 bases in the middle. This CDR3 is 13 amino acids long. Germline V lookup: CDR1 SEHNR, CDR2 FQNEAQ (reference sequence). CDR3 coding DNA: TGTGCCAGCAGCTTAGCACGCGGGCGTGAAGCTTTCTTT. It yields the protein CASSLARGREAFF. The whole variable domain, remainder taken from reference TRBV7-9 and TRBJ1-1, is DTGVSQNPRHKITKRGQNVTFRCDPISEHNRLYWYRQTLGQGPEFLTYFQNEAQLEKSRLLSDRFSAERPKGSFSTLEIQRTEQGDSAMYLCASSLARGREAFFGQGTRLTVV.

J is TRBJ2-2 and V is TRBV10-1, with TRBD1 as a possible D gene (6 bases). There are 13 residues in the CDR3. V was shortened by 4 bases and J by 6 bases, with 9 bases between the two germline ends. Germline CDR1 and CDR2: WNHNN and SYGVQD (reference sequence). CDR3 in amino acids: CASSGTEAGELFF. CDR3 nucleotide sequence: TGCGCCAGCAGTGGGACAGAGGCCGGGGAGCTGTTTTTT.

The chain is built from TRBV19 and TRBJ1-2; 10 bases agree with TRBD1. With V trimmed by 0 bases and J by 3 bases, 10 bases remained unmatched. The CDR3 extends over 18 amino acids. CDR1 is LNHDA, CDR2 SQIVND, per germline (reference sequence). The CDR3 DNA sequence: TGTGCCAGTAGTATAGACTTCGTCAGTGGGACAGGGGACTATGGCTACACCTTC. This gives the protein CASSIDFVSGTGDYGYTF.

This chain uses TRBV5-6 with TRBJ1-1; D not certain. The CDR3 sequence is 15 residues long. The germline gives CDR1 SGHDT, CDR2 YYEEEE. V was cut by 3 bases and J by 0 bases, with 12 bases left in between. The CDR3: CASSSGLKMNTEAFF. The CDR3, as DNA: TGTGCCAGCAGCTCTGGACTGAAAATGAACACTGAAGCTTTCTTT.

This clone came up many times. This chain links TRBV9 with TRBJ2-6, with TRBD2 matching over 14 bases. Trimming took 0 bases from V and 0 from J; bases not matched to a gene: 5. Germline CDR1 and CDR2: SGDLS and YYNGEE. The CDR3 contains 20 residues. CDR3 region: CASSVATGLAGDSGANVLTF. CDR3 in DNA: TGTGCCAGCAGCGTAGCTACGGGACTAGCGGGAGACTCTGGGGCCAACGTCCTGACTTTC.

The chain carries TRBV6-1 and TRBJ2-7; TRBD1 matches at 7 bases. V was pared by 5 bases and J by 2 bases, with 6 bases of the junction left unmatched. CDR1 is MNHNS and CDR2 is SASEGT in the germline V gene. The CDR3 loop spans 14 amino acids. The CDR3 loop is CASSLQGLPYEQYF. In nucleotides, the CDR3 is TGTGCCAGCAGTCTACAGGGGCTCCCCTACGAGCAGTACTTC.

This clone appeared a single time. The chain carries TRBV5-1 and TRBJ1-2; D is unclear. The germline V and J ends were trimmed by 2 bases and 3 bases, with 11 bases remaining between them. The CDR3 extends over 14 amino acids. CDR1 SGHRS and CDR2 YFSETQ come from the germline V gene. Written as DNA, the CDR3 is TGCGCCAGCAGCTTTGGGCAGCTATACTATGGCTACACCTTC. This sequence encodes CASSFGQLYYGYTF.